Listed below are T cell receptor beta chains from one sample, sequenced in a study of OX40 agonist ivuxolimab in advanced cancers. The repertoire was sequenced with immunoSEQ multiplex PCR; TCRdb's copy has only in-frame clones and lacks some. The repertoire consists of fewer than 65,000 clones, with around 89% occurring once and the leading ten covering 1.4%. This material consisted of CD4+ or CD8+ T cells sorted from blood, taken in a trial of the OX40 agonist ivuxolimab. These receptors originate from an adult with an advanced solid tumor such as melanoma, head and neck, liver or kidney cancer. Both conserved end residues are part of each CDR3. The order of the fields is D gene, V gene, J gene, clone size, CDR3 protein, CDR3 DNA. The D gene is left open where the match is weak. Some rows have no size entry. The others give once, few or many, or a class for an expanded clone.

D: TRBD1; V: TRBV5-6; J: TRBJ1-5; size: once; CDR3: CASSRTGTGLRNQPQHF; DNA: TGTGCCAGCAGCAGAACCGGGACAGGGTTACGCAATCAGCCCCAGCATTTT
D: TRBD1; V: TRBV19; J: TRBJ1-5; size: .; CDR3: CASSSPDRFHQPQHF; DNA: TGTGCCAGTAGTTCCCCGGACAGGTTCCATCAGCCCCAGCATTTT
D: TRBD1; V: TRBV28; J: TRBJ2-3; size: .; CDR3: CASSFEGAADTQYF; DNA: TGTGCCAGCAGTTTTGAGGGGGCCGCAGATACGCAGTATTTT
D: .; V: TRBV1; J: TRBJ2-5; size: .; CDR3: CTSRQQGAWETQYF; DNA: TGCACCAGCAGACAACAGGGGGCTTGGGAGACCCAGTACTTC
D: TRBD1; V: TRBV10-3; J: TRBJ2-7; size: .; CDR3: CAIKRGQDYEQYF; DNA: TGTGCCATCAAGAGGGGGCAAGATTACGAGCAGTACTTC
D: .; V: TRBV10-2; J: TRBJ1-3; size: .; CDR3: CASSEPGHGNTIYF; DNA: TGCGCCAGCAGTGAGCCAGGGCACGGAAACACCATATATTTT
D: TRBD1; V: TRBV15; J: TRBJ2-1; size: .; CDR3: CATSRPPAGGTYNEQFF; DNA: TGTGCCACCAGCAGACCGCCAGCAGGGGGAACCTACAATGAGCAGTTCTTC
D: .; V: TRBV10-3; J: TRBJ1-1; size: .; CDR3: CAITKGLLGNTEAFF; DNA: TGTGCCATCACCAAGGGGCTCCTAGGGAACACTGAAGCTTTCTTT
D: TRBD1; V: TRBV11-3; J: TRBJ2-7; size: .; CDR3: CASSPRTGISNEQYF; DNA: TGTGCCAGCAGCCCCCGGACAGGGATATCGAACGAGCAGTACTTC
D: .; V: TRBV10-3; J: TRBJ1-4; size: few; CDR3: CAISEGREKLFF; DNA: TGTGCCATCAGTGAGGGGCGTGAAAAACTGTTTTTT
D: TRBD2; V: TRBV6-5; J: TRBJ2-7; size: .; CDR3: CASSSIGTSGIEQYF; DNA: TGTGCCAGCAGTTCCATCGGGACTAGCGGGATCGAGCAGTACTTC
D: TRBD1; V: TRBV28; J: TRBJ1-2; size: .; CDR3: CASCSGGTGAKNYGYTF; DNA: TGTGCCAGCTGTTCTGGTGGGACAGGGGCGAAGAACTATGGCTACACCTTC
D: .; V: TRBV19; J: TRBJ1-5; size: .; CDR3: CASSLNRNSNQPQHF; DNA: TGTGCCAGTAGTCTCAACAGGAATAGCAATCAGCCCCAGCATTTT
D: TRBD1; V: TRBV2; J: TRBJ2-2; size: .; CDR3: CASRSGTGAVRGGELFF; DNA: TGTGCCAGCAGGTCCGGGACAGGGGCCGTTCGCGGCGGGGAGCTGTTTTTT
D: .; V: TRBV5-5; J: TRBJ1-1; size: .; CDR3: CASSLRGEGTEAFF; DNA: TGTGCCAGCAGCTTGAGAGGGGAGGGGACTGAAGCTTTCTTT
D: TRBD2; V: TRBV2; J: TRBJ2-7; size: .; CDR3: CASSPPSGGSAEQYF; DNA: TGTGCCAGCAGCCCCCCCAGCGGGGGGTCTGCCGAGCAGTACTTC
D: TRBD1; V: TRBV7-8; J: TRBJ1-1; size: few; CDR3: CASSFTGGMGTEAFF; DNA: TGTGCCAGCAGTTTCACAGGGGGTATGGGCACTGAAGCTTTCTTT
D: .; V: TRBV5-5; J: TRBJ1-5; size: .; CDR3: CASSLGDSIAQPQHF; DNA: TGTGCCAGCAGCTTGGGCGACAGTATTGCTCAGCCCCAGCATTTT
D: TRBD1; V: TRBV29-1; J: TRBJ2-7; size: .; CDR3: CSVPGQGGYEQYF; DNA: TGCAGCGTCCCCGGACAGGGAGGCTACGAGCAGTACTTC
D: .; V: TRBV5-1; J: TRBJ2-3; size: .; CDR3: CASSSDRTDTQYF; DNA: TGCGCCAGCAGCTCGGACCGCACAGATACGCAGTATTTT
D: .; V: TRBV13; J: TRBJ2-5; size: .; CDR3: CASSSLVEETQYF; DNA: TGTGCCAGCAGCTCGCTAGTAGAAGAGACCCAGTACTTC
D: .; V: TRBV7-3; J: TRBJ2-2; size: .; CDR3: CASSLSYTGELFF; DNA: TGTGCCAGCAGCTTAAGCTACACCGGGGAGCTGTTTTTT
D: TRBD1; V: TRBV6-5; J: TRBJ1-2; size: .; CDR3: CASSQGALSYGYTF; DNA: TGTGCCAGCAGTCAGGGGGCGCTGAGCTATGGCTACACCTTC
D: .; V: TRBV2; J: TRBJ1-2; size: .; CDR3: CASSEGGYGYTF; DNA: TGTGCCAGCAGTGAAGGCGGCTATGGCTACACCTTC
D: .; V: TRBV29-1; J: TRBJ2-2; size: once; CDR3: CSVRRTNTGELFF; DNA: TGCAGCGTGAGGCGGACGAACACCGGGGAGCTGTTTTTT
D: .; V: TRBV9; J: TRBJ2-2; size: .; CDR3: CASSYLDRAGELFF; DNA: TGTGCCAGCAGCTACCTTGATCGTGCCGGGGAGCTGTTTTTT
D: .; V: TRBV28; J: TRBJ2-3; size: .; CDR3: CASSYVSTDTQYF; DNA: TGTGCCAGCAGTTACGTTAGCACAGATACGCAGTATTTT
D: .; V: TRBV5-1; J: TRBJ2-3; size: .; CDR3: CASKKATATSDTQYF; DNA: TGCGCCAGCAAAAAGGCGACAGCAACTTCAGATACGCAGTATTTT
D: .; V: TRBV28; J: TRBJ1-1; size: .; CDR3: CASSSQGRAFTEAFF; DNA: TGTGCCAGCAGTTCACAGGGTAGGGCTTTCACTGAAGCTTTCTTT
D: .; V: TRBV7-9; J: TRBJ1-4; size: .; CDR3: CASSLASQVWGEKLFF; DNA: TGTGCCAGCAGCTTAGCTTCACAGGTGTGGGGAGAAAAACTGTTTTTT
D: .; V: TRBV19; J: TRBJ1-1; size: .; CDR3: CASSLRQDNTEAFF; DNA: TGTGCCAGTAGTCTCCGACAGGATAACACTGAAGCTTTCTTT
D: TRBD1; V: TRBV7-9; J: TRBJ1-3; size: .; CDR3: CASSLGDRGSGNTIYF; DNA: TGTGCCAGCAGCTTAGGGGACAGGGGCTCTGGAAACACCATATATTTT
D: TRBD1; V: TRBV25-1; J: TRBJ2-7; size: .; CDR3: CASSELAGGSYEQYF; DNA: TGTGCCAGCAGTGAATTGGCAGGGGGCTCCTACGAGCAGTACTTC
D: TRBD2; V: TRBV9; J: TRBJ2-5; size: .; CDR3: CASSVGVVAGRETQYF; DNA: TGTGCCAGCAGCGTAGGGGTGGTAGCGGGAAGGGAGACCCAGTACTTC
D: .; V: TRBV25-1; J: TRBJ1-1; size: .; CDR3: CASSESRRSTEAFF; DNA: TGTGCCAGCAGTGAATCCCGGCGGAGCACTGAAGCTTTCTTT
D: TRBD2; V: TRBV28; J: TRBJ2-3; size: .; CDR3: CASSSTHGTSGGARDTQYF; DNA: TGTGCCAGCAGTTCCACCCACGGGACTAGCGGGGGGGCGAGAGATACGCAGTATTTT